This T cell receptor beta chain was sequenced during a study of human T cells and chemical hapten exposure. This clonotype has at least ten counts. This CDR3 contains 17 residues. Trimming removed 5 bases from V and 2 bases from J, with 21 bases in between. CDR1 is SEHNR and CDR2 is FQNEAQ in the germline V gene (reference sequence). Sample time point: patch test 1, 2 weeks after DPC sensitization. Documented treatment: therapeutic diphenylcyclopropenone sensitization with weekly scalp DPC. TCRdb itself ran the RACE reads through MiXCR, one entry per CDR3 protein. The data contain 150,000 or so distinct CDR3 sequences, roughly 14% of them singletons.

The V call is TRBV7-9, the J call TRBJ1-1; D gene unclear. The starting material was whole blood, obtained in connection with sensitization to the hapten diphenylcyclopropenone (DPC). The sequence was collected from a woman in her 30s with alopecia areata. Some clones in this sample may be carry-over from other donors' samples. DNA of the CDR3: TGTGCCAGCAGCCCGCACTCGGGGAGAGGGCAAAACACTGAAGCTTTCTTT. This gives the protein CASSPHSGRGQNTEAFF.